Listed here are 3 T cell receptor beta chains from one sample, sequenced in a study of cytomegalovirus exposure and HLA in healthy donors. The PCR had 60 Vbeta and 13 Jbeta primers. Method: immunoSEQ multiplex PCR; TCRdb's copy keeps in-frame clones and lacks some. The top ten clones hold around 3% of a sample with approximately 160,000 clones, approximately 70% of them seen once. Sequences were obtained from PBMCs. The origin of the receptors is a woman in her thirties or forties in good health and CMV-seropositive.

V usage is TRBV11-1 and J usage is TRBJ1-4; 9 bases line up with TRBD1. From germline, CDR1 is SGHAT and CDR2 FQDESV (reference sequence). Trimming took 5 bases from V and 8 from J; bases not matched to a gene: 12. The CDR3 extends over 16 amino acids. The CDR3 coding sequence is TGTGCCAGCAGCCGGGGGACAGGGACGGTAATGGAAAAACTGTTTTTT. This codes for CASSRGTGTVMEKLFF. The variable domain in full, with the rest retrieved from reference TRBV11-1 and TRBJ1-4, is EAEVAQSPRYKITEKSQAVAFWCDPISGHATLYWYRQILGQGPELLVQFQDESVVDDSQLPKDRFSAERLKGVDSTLKIQPAELGDSAMYLCASSRGTGTVMEKLFFGSGTQLSVL.

This rearrangement joins TRBV27 to TRBJ2-7, with D tentatively TRBD2 (5 bases). Per germline, CDR1 MNHEY and CDR2 SMNVEV (reference sequence). V was cut by 0 bases and J by 3 bases, with 12 bases left in between. This CDR3 has 15 residues. CDR3 coding DNA: TGTGCCAGCAGTTTATCGACCGGCGGACTCTACGAGCAGTACTTC. It specifies CASSLSTGGLYEQYF.

The J gene is TRBJ1-1, the V gene TRBV6-6, with D uncertain. Trimming shortened V by 2 bases and J by 1 base, and 5 bases separated the two germline ends. This CDR3 comprises 13 residues. Germline V CDR1 and CDR2: MNHNY, SVGAGI (reference sequence). The CDR3 DNA reads TGTGCCAGCAGTTACGAGGCGAACACTGAAGCTTTCTTT. Amino acids: CASSYEANTEAFF.